These T cell receptor beta chains were read from a single sample in a study of early T cells in non-severe SARS-CoV-2 infection. MiXCR was run by TCRdb on the 5' RACE reads, yielding one entry per CDR3 protein. The table has about 99,000 distinct CDR3 sequences, roughly 15% seen once. The material sequenced was whole blood. The origin of the receptors is an adult who was a healthcare worker with PCR-confirmed SARS-CoV-2 infection or an uninfected control (not recorded which). CDR3s include the opening cysteine and the closing phenylalanine or tryptophan. Each record gives: V gene, J gene, D gene, clone size, CDR3 protein, CDR3 DNA. D genes are given only for firm matches. Expanded clones are given a class, and other clones once, few, many or no size at all.

v_call: TRBV20-1; j_call: TRBJ2-5; d_call: TRBD2; clone_size: few; cdr3_aa: CSAFWGVAGEVETQYF; cdr3_nt: TGCAGTGCTTTCTGGGGGGTAGCGGGAGAAGTCGAGACCCAGTACTTC
v_call: TRBV25-1; j_call: TRBJ1-2; d_call: -; clone_size: few; cdr3_aa: CASRESHGYTF; cdr3_nt: TGTGCCAGCAGGGAATCTCATGGCTACACCTTC
v_call: TRBV6-2/TRBV6-3; j_call: TRBJ2-7; d_call: -; clone_size: few; cdr3_aa: CASRIHYEQYF; cdr3_nt: TGTGCCAGCAGGATCCATTACGAGCAGTACTTC
v_call: TRBV6-2/TRBV6-3; j_call: TRBJ2-5; d_call: TRBD1; clone_size: many; cdr3_aa: CASSSLQGVYTSETQYF; cdr3_nt: TGTGCCAGCAGTTCCCTACAGGGGGTGTATACTTCGGAGACCCAGTACTTC
v_call: TRBV28; j_call: TRBJ2-3; d_call: -; clone_size: -; cdr3_aa: CASCRMGPDTQYF; cdr3_nt: TGTGCCAGCTGTAGAATGGGTCCAGATACGCAGTATTTT
v_call: TRBV20-1; j_call: TRBJ1-1; d_call: -; clone_size: -; cdr3_aa: CSARRVGMNTEAFF; cdr3_nt: TGCAGTGCTAGAAGGGTGGGAATGAACACTGAAGCTTTCTTT
v_call: TRBV15; j_call: TRBJ1-2; d_call: -; clone_size: -; cdr3_aa: CATSSRESDGYTF; cdr3_nt: TGTGCCACCAGCAGCAGGGAATCGGATGGCTACACCTTC
v_call: TRBV6-4; j_call: TRBJ2-3; d_call: -; clone_size: many; cdr3_aa: CASSDSGRGSTDTQYF; cdr3_nt: TGTGCCAGCAGTGACTCTGGGAGAGGGAGCACAGATACGCAGTATTTT
v_call: TRBV11-2; j_call: TRBJ2-2; d_call: -; clone_size: -; cdr3_aa: CASSLNAVANTGELFF; cdr3_nt: TGTGCCAGCAGCTTGAATGCCGTCGCGAACACCGGGGAGCTGTTTTTT
v_call: TRBV7-2; j_call: TRBJ2-1; d_call: TRBD2; clone_size: few; cdr3_aa: CASSWKSGSASNEQFF; cdr3_nt: TGTGCCAGCAGCTGGAAGAGCGGGAGTGCCAGCAATGAGCAGTTCTTC
v_call: TRBV30; j_call: TRBJ2-2; d_call: -; clone_size: -; cdr3_aa: CAWSPQGTGELFF; cdr3_nt: TGTGCCTGGAGTCCCCAGGGGACCGGGGAGCTGTTTTTT
v_call: TRBV20-1; j_call: TRBJ2-7; d_call: TRBD1; clone_size: few; cdr3_aa: CSASQGATRLYEQYF; cdr3_nt: TGCAGTGCTAGTCAGGGGGCAACCCGCCTCTACGAGCAGTACTTC
v_call: TRBV30; j_call: TRBJ2-7; d_call: -; clone_size: -; cdr3_aa: CAWSVDRAQYF; cdr3_nt: TGTGCCTGGAGTGTTGACCGAGCGCAGTACTTC
v_call: TRBV29-1; j_call: TRBJ1-2; d_call: TRBD1; clone_size: few; cdr3_aa: CSVDQGADYGYTF; cdr3_nt: TGCAGCGTTGACCAGGGGGCGGACTATGGCTACACCTTC
v_call: TRBV2; j_call: TRBJ2-7; d_call: TRBD1; clone_size: -; cdr3_aa: CASSSSDRDSYEQYF; cdr3_nt: TGTGCCAGCAGTTCCTCGGACAGGGACTCCTACGAGCAGTACTTC
v_call: TRBV29-1; j_call: TRBJ2-3; d_call: TRBD2; clone_size: -; cdr3_aa: CSVDPSGDTQYF; cdr3_nt: TGCAGCGTTGATCCTAGCGGCGATACGCAGTATTTT
v_call: TRBV28; j_call: TRBJ2-3; d_call: TRBD2; clone_size: -; cdr3_aa: CASSLRLAGRVDTQYF; cdr3_nt: TGTGCCAGCAGTTTGCGACTAGCGGGGAGGGTAGATACGCAGTATTTT